The 7 T cell receptor beta chains below were found in one sample sequenced in a study of blood T cell repertoires in COVID-19. TCRdb keeps only in-frame clones here, not all; method: immunoSEQ multiplex PCR. Altogether 190,000 or so clones are present, about 80% being singletons, with the ten largest covering around 7%. The sequencing input was PBMCs or T cells enriched from blood (not recorded which). The receptors derive from a man aged 35 to 55 who had recovered from COVID-19.

A single count supports this clone. The gene calls are TRBV11-3 and TRBJ1-1; 8 positions match TRBD1. CDR1 SGHNT and CDR2 YENEEA come from the germline V gene. Trimming cost V 2 bases and J 4 bases; bases outside gene matches: 12. CDR3 length equals 17 residues. For the CDR3, the DNA is TGTGCCAGCAGCTTAATTTTTCCGAGACAGGGGCCCACTGAAGCTTTCTTT. Its translation is CASSLIFPRQGPTEAFF.

The V gene is TRBV7-9, the J gene TRBJ1-1; D gene uncertain. Trimming stripped 8 bases from V and 1 base from J, with 17 bases between. CDR1 and CDR2 (germline): SEHNR, FQNEAQ (reference sequence). The CDR3 is made up of 15 amino acids. CDR3: CASRDRTGKNTEAFF. DNA for the CDR3: TGTGCCAGCCGAGATAGAACGGGGAAGAACACTGAAGCTTTCTTT.

Only one count was recorded for this clone. This chain uses TRBV10-3 with TRBJ2-1, with 11 bases lining up with TRBD2. Germline values: CDR1 ENHRY, CDR2 SYGVKD. V lost 7 bases and J lost 6; bases outside the gene matches: 11. The length of the CDR3 is 16 residues. The CDR3 DNA reads as TGTGCCATCACCCAATCCCTGACTAGCGGGGTCAATGAGCAGTTCTTC. It codes for CAITQSLTSGVNEQFF.

This clone appeared a single time. The V call is TRBV3-1 (or the pseudogene TRBV3-2), the J call TRBJ1-1; D remains ambiguous. V was pared by 4 bases and J by 2 bases, with 5 bases between. Per the germline V gene, CDR1 is LGHDT and CDR2 is YNNKEL (reference sequence). The CDR3 has 12 amino acids. The CDR3 DNA is TGTGCCAGCAGCCTATCTAACACTGAAGCTTTCTTT. Translating gives CASSLSNTEAFF.

This clone was counted once. The chain combines TRBV5-1 with TRBJ2-1, with TRBD2 matching 11 bases. The V gene's germline CDR1 is SGHRS and CDR2 YFSETQ. With V trimmed by 7 bases and J by 3 bases, 15 bases remained unmatched. This CDR3 has 18 residues. The CDR3 bases are TGCGCCAGCCAAACGTTCCCTAGCGGGGGGACAATCTACAATGAGCAGTTCTTC. Translated, it gives CASQTFPSGGTIYNEQFF.

V gene TRBV7-9 combines with J gene TRBJ1-1; D might be TRBD1 (6 bases). Per the germline V gene, CDR1 is SEHNR and CDR2 is FQNEAQ (reference sequence). The CDR3 spans 15 residues. Between the trimmed V and J ends, which lost 0 bases and 0 bases, there was a span of 8 bases. CDR3 coding DNA: TGTGCCAGCAGCTTAGCCCGGACAGTGAACACTGAAGCTTTCTTT. This encodes CASSLARTVNTEAFF.

V gene TRBV24-1 combines with J gene TRBJ1-3; D unresolved. The CDR3 is made up of 12 amino acids. The V gene's germline CDR1 is KGHDR and CDR2 SFDVKD. Trimming took off 2 bases at V and 7 bases at J, with 5 bases between the two ends. CDR3 amino acids: CATSDSGNTIYF. Here the CDR3 DNA reads TGTGCCACCAGTGATTCGGGTAACACCATATATTTT.